This T cell receptor beta chain was captured in a study of Ad26.COV2.S vaccination and SARS-CoV-2 variants. Looking at the study overall: The authors gave Ad26.COV2.S intramuscularly, either once or twice 56 days apart.

Findings and caveats of the study: Estimates derived from TCR breadth and depth analyses may have underestimated total T cell responses. Breadth measured for non-spike TCRs was similar across vaccine and placebo recipients.

This table comes from immunoSEQ multiplex PCR, and its TCRdb copy is limited to in-frame clones, with some not included. The table lists roughly 700,000 clones, about 89% of them singletons. The treatment was: roughly 18 received Ad26.COV2.S at low or high dose, single or two shots; 5 received placebo; per-sample allocation not given. Sampling was performed 63 days after the first vaccine or placebo injection. Boston hosted the donor, who was an adult aged 18-55 years. A remark on this clone: The antigen is not known.

J gave up 1 base and V 4 bases, and 6 bases lay outside the gene matches. Germline CDR1 and CDR2: LGHDT and YNNKEL (reference sequence). The length of the CDR3 is 16 residues. The V call is TRBV3-1 (or the pseudogene TRBV3-2), the J call TRBJ2-2, with 7 bases aligning to TRBD2. The receptor was isolated from a person aged 18-65 years who received the Ad26.COV2.S COVID-19 vaccine or a placebo. The sequenced sample was peripheral blood, obtained in a trial of Ad26.COV2.S vaccine versus placebo. The CDR3 protein is CASSPWASGNTGELFF. CDR3 coding DNA: TGTGCCAGCAGCCCCTGGGCTAGCGGGAACACCGGGGAGCTGTTTTTT.